These 6 T cell receptor beta chains were sequenced from one sample in a study of blood T cell repertoires in COVID-19. The method was immunoSEQ multiplex PCR; TCRdb's version includes in-frame clones alone and lacks a portion of them. The sample holds over 70,000 clones, roughly 88% seen once. The sequenced sample consisted of peripheral blood. These receptors came from a man aged 18 to 30 with COVID-19, enrolled during active disease.

V gene TRBV28 combines with J gene TRBJ1-5; D may be TRBD1 (6 bases). CDR1 is MDHEN and CDR2 is SYDVKM in the germline V gene. V lost 7 bases to trimming and J lost 6 bases, with 16 bases between them. The length of the CDR3 is 14 residues. The DNA for the CDR3 is TGTGCCAGCACCCTGGGGGCAGGGTTTCAGCCCCAGCATTTT. Its translation is CASTLGAGFQPQHF.

The rearrangement uses TRBV12-1 and TRBJ1-1; the D segment call TRBD1 is taken from the table without a DNA check. TRBV12-1 represents a pseudogene. This CDR3 spans 18 amino acids. This chain's CDR3 is CASSFRSTGGTVNTEAFF. CDR3 in DNA: TGTGCCAGCAGCTTCAGATCGACAGGGGGAACGGTGAACACTGAAGCTTTCTTT.

V is TRBV5-4 and J is TRBJ2-7, with 7 bases matching TRBD1. Germline trimming cut 3 bases from V and 3 bases from J; bases unmatched to any gene: 9. The CDR3 sequence is 15 residues long. The germline V gene has CDR1 SGHNT and CDR2 YYREEE (reference sequence). CDR3 sequence: CASSSGTGVIYEQYF. CDR3 nucleotide sequence: TGTGCCAGCAGCTCTGGAACAGGGGTAATCTACGAGCAGTACTTC.

The chain is built from TRBV28 and TRBJ2-7; tentatively, D is TRBD1 (5 bases). Germline values: CDR1 MDHEN, CDR2 SYDVKM. V gave up 4 bases and J gave up 4 bases, with 20 bases separating them. The CDR3 is made up of 16 amino acids. The CDR3 nucleotides read TGTGCCAGCAGTTCCCCCCTTCGCACAGGTAATTACGAGCAGTACTTC. Protein: CASSSPLRTGNYEQYF.

V is TRBV18 and J is TRBJ2-5; 12 bases fit TRBD1. Germline CDR1 is KGHSH and CDR2 is LQKENI. The CDR3 consists of 17 residues. The V segment lost 3 bases and the J segment 4 bases; nucleotides outside the gene matches: 9. The CDR3 reads CASSPTVGTGGAETQYF. The CDR3 DNA follows: TGTGCCAGCTCACCCACGGTGGGGACAGGGGGCGCAGAGACCCAGTACTTC.

The chain couples TRBV5-1 to TRBJ2-3; 9 bases match TRBD1. Germline CDR1 SGHRS, CDR2 YFSETQ. V dropped 7 bases and J dropped 2; count of bases not matched to a gene: 5. This CDR3 contains 14 residues. CDR3 DNA sequence: TGCGCCAGCCACAGGGACAGGGACACAGATACGCAGTATTTT. It codes for CASHRDRDTDTQYF. The entire variable domain, with the rest obtained from reference TRBV5-1 and TRBJ2-3, is as follows: KAGVTQTPRYLIKTRGQQVTLSCSPISGHRSVSWYQQTPGQGLQFLFEYFSETQRNKGNFPGRFSGRQFSNSRSEMNVSTLELGDSALYLCASHRDRDTDTQYFGPGTRLTVL.